The next 5 T cell receptor beta chains were all read from a single sample in a study of T cells in localized non-small cell lung cancer. TCRdb's copy holds only in-frame clones and misses some; the assay was immunoSEQ multiplex PCR. The sample shows around 31,000 clones, under 95% of them seen only once. Source: peripheral blood, taken before any cancer treatment. These receptor sequences come from a woman aged 35 to 70 with stage I lung adenocarcinoma.

The V and J genes are TRBV5-1 and TRBJ2-7; D is tentatively TRBD1 or TRBD2 (5 bases each). V was pared by 4 bases and J by 3 bases, with 17 bases between. This CDR3 spans 15 amino acids. Germline V lookup: CDR1 SGHRS, CDR2 YFSETQ. As DNA, the CDR3 is TGCGCCAGCAGCCCCAACCCGGGACCATTCTACGAGCAGTACTTC. It translates to CASSPNPGPFYEQYF.

The rearrangement links TRBV6-5 to TRBJ1-5, with a possible D match to TRBD1 (6 bases). Trimming took 5 bases from V and 5 from J, leaving 10 bases between them. This CDR3 is built from 13 residues. CDR1 is MNHEY and CDR2 is SVGAGI in the germline V gene. CDR3 protein: CASSQDRYQPQHF. CDR3 bases: TGTGCCAGCAGTCAGGACAGATATCAGCCCCAGCATTTT.

V is TRBV19 and J is TRBJ2-7; D is unresolved. This CDR3 spans 15 amino acids. Germline V lookup: CDR1 LNHDA, CDR2 SQIVND (reference sequence). Trimming shortened V by 4 bases and J by 0 bases, and 13 bases separated the two germline ends. The DNA for the CDR3 is TGTGCCAGTAGTAGACTGGGTCCCGGCTCCTACGAGCAGTACTTC. Translation: CASSRLGPGSYEQYF.

Only one count was recorded for this clone. This chain links TRBV15 with TRBJ2-5; 7 bases align to TRBD1. The CDR3 totals 14 residues. Germline CDR1 LNHNV, CDR2 YYDKDF (reference sequence). V gave up 5 bases and J gave up 6 bases; unmatched junction bases: 9. The CDR3 DNA follows: TGTGCCACCAGCCTGGGACAGAGGACCCAGACCCAGTACTTC. Protein product: CATSLGQRTQTQYF.

This chain connects TRBV6-1 to TRBJ2-1, with 8 positions matching TRBD1. The CDR3 is made up of 15 amino acids. The germline CDR1 and CDR2 sequences are MNHNS and SASEGT. J gave up 8 bases and V 4 bases, and 10 bases lay outside the gene matches. The CDR3 spells CASSANRQGSDEQFF. The CDR3 coding sequence is TGTGCCAGCAGTGCGAACAGACAGGGGTCCGATGAGCAGTTCTTC.